A single sample gave rise to the 11 T cell receptor beta chains below, sequenced in a study of CD8+CD57+ T cells in acquired aplastic anemia. Profiles of TCR beta VDJ and CDR3 were generated from a genomic DNA template. TCRdb reanalysed the reads using MiXCR and keeps one entry per CDR3 protein. Of fewer than 200,000 distinct CDR3 sequences in the sample, less than 50% were seen once. By flow cytometry, patients selected for sequencing had shown an expansion of CD8+CD57+ cells. Sequenced material: sorted CD4+, CD8+, or CD8+CD57+ T cells (not recorded which) from PBMCs. Source of these receptors: a human donor with aplastic anemia.

The chain has TRBV25-1 and TRBJ2-5, with 9 bases that match TRBD2. CDR1 and CDR2 from the germline V gene are MGHDK and SYGVNS. Losses at the gene ends were 5 bases for V and 4 bases for J; bases not matched to a gene: 14. The length of the CDR3 is 17 residues. CDR3 region: CASSRASGMSGGETQYF. DNA of the CDR3: TGTGCCAGCAGTAGGGCTAGCGGGATGAGCGGGGGAGAGACCCAGTACTTC.

This clonotype was detected only a few times. Possible read error: a much larger clone is one base away. The J gene is TRBJ1-3, the V gene TRBV7-2; D not certain. Germline V gene data show CDR1 as SGHTA and CDR2 as FQGNSA. The CDR3 is 14 amino acids. CDR3 sequence reads: CASSASISGDTIYF. In DNA form, the CDR3 reads TGTGCCAGCAGCGCCAGCATCTCTGGAGACACCATATATTTT. Drawing the rest from reference TRBV7-2 and TRBJ1-3, the complete variable domain is GAGVSQSPSNKVTEKGKDVELRCDPISGHTALYWYRQSLGQGLEFLIYFQGNSAPDKSGLPSDRFSAERTGGSVSTLTIQRTQQEDSAVYLCASSASISGDTIYFGEGSWLTVV.

This clonotype was observed at least ten times. The chain carries TRBV7-8 and TRBJ1-4; 8 nucleotides agree with TRBD1. The V and J ends lost 5 bases and 5 bases, in that order; junction bases with no gene match: 4. The CDR3 totals 14 residues. Germline CDR1 and CDR2: SGHVS and FQNEAQ. The CDR3 sequence is CASSMTGENEKLFF. CDR3 nucleotide sequence: TGTGCCAGCAGCATGACAGGGGAGAATGAAAAACTGTTTTTT.

The chain uses TRBV29-1 and TRBJ2-2; no firm D call. Germline CDR1 reads SQVTM; CDR2 reads ANQGSEA. The CDR3 length is 13 residues. Trimming left V 4 bases short and J 0 bases short, with 6 bases between. CDR3 sequence (DNA): TGCAGCGTTGCCAGGTCGAACACCGGGGAGCTGTTTTTT. This translates into CSVARSNTGELFF.

The CDR3 loop reads CSAPETGLNQPQHF. CDR3 coding DNA: TGCAGTGCTCCGGAGACAGGGCTCAATCAGCCCCAGCATTTT. The rearrangement links TRBV20-1 to TRBJ1-5, with 7 bases fitting TRBD1. Germline loops: CDR1 DFQATT, CDR2 SNEGSKA (reference sequence). V shed 5 bases and J 3 bases; nucleotides not matched to a gene: 7. This CDR3 region has 14 residues.

Points on this clonotype: The junction departs from germline at one end; a sequencing error may be responsible. The chain has TRBV2 and TRBJ1-1; D is ambiguous. The CDR3 consists of 12 residues. CDR1 is SNHLY, CDR2 FYNNEI, per germline. In DNA form, the CDR3 reads TGTGCCAGCAGTGTCGCAGACACGGAAGCTTTCTTT. Protein: CASSVADTEAFF.

This clonotype was seen a handful of times. The chain employs TRBV6-1 and TRBJ2-7; D is ambiguous. Trimming cost V 7 bases and J 0 bases, with 7 bases left between them. This CDR3 has 12 residues. CDR1 is MNHNS and CDR2 is SASEGT in the germline V gene. CDR3 in amino acids: CASKRSSYEQYF. Here the CDR3 DNA reads TGTGCCAGCAAGAGGAGCTCCTACGAGCAGTACTTC.

J is TRBJ1-2 and V is TRBV28, with TRBD1 identical over 8 bases. J gave up 5 bases and V 10 bases, and 6 bases lay outside the gene matches. The CDR3 extends over 12 amino acids. Per germline, CDR1 MDHEN and CDR2 SYDVKM. The CDR3 region is CAIPGGDYGYTF. The CDR3 coding sequence is TGTGCCATCCCAGGGGGCGATTATGGCTACACCTTC.

This sequence joins TRBV12-3 or TRBV12-4 and TRBJ2-7; TRBD2 matches at 13 bases. The CDR3 spans 15 residues. J lost 0 bases, V lost 6 bases, and 2 bases had no gene match. CDR3 in DNA: TGTGCCAGCAGCCGGACTAGCGGGAGCTCCTACGAGCAGTACTTC. The encoded protein is CASSRTSGSSYEQYF.

This clonotype was counted many times. This CDR3 is CSAKGAGESDTQYF. The CDR3 DNA reads as TGCAGTGCCAAAGGGGCGGGAGAGAGTGATACGCAGTATTTT. The rearrangement links TRBV20-1 to TRBJ2-3, with 7 bases lining up with TRBD2. In germline, CDR1 is DFQATT, CDR2 SNEGSKA (reference sequence). The V segment lost 6 bases and the J segment 6 bases; nucleotides outside the gene matches: 12. The CDR3 length is 14 residues.

The sample holds a few counts of this clonotype. This chain uses TRBV19 with TRBJ1-6; D is uncertain. The CDR3 covers 13 residues. The germline V gene encodes CDR1 LNHDA and CDR2 SQIVND (reference sequence). Trimming pared 9 bases from V and 13 bases from J, leaving 19 bases between. CDR3 DNA: TGTGCCAGCAGCCTAGCCGTGATGGCTCCCCTCCACTTT. This gives the protein CASSLAVMAPLHF.